This T cell receptor beta chain was found in a study of T cells in Graves' hyperthyroidism and ophthalmopathy. Using RNA transcripts as the source, TCR beta CDR3 regions were amplified. Using the HTBI primer set, a first-round RT-PCR was run on the TCR CDR3. In TCRdb, the multiplex PCR reads were re-called with MiXCR into one record per CDR3 protein. Here the sample spans hundreds of thousands of distinct CDR3 sequences, approximately 15% being singletons. The length of the CDR3 is 13 residues. Germline V gene data show CDR1 as MGHRA and CDR2 as YSYEKL. V lost 0 bases to trimming and J lost 5 bases; unmatched junction nucleotides: 0.

The origin of this receptor is a woman under 30 with Graves' hyperthyroidism. The rearrangement joins TRBV4-1 to TRBJ2-5, with 7 bases matching TRBD2. Material: blood. DNA of the CDR3: TGCGCCAGCAGCCAAGAGGGGGGGGAGACCCAGTACTTC. Its protein product is CASSQEGGETQYF.